A single sample is the source of the 19 T cell receptor beta chains below, sequenced in a study of CD8+ T cells in alopecia areata. Noted treatment: oral pan-JAK inhibitor, 5-10 mg twice daily. TCR sequencing used cDNA made by reverse transcription of extracted RNA. Libraries were prepared by immunoSEQ multiplex PCR; TCRdb keeps only in-frame clonotypes and omits some of them. The profile shows 190,000 or so clones, roughly 53% of them singletons. The input for sequencing was CD8+ T cells sorted from blood, taken at week 24, from a patient treated with tofacitinib. The receptors come from a human donor with alopecia areata.

This clone was detected a few times. The chain uses TRBV5-6 and TRBJ1-5; possible D gene TRBD1, 5 bases. CDR1 SGHDT and CDR2 YYEEEE come from the germline V gene. Trimming took 3 bases from V and 4 from J, leaving 8 bases between them. This CDR3 has 13 amino acids. The CDR3 here is CASSSQENQPQHF. The CDR3 nucleotides are TGTGCCAGCAGCTCACAGGAGAATCAGCCCCAGCATTTT.

The chain uses TRBV4-1 and TRBJ1-2, with D unclear. V was clipped by 0 bases and J by 1 base, with 6 bases between them. CDR1 is MGHRA, CDR2 YSYEKL, per germline. The CDR3 runs to 14 residues. CDR3 protein: CASSQERVNYGYTF. CDR3 nucleotides: TGCGCCAGCAGCCAAGAGAGGGTTAACTATGGCTACACCTTC.

This clone came up once. The chain links TRBV5-6 to TRBJ2-4; a possible D gene is TRBD1 (5 bases). Germline V gene lookup returns CDR1 SGHDT and CDR2 YYEEEE. There are 15 residues in the CDR3. Trimming pared 2 bases from V and 8 bases from J, leaving 17 bases between. The CDR3 here is CASSLIVTDTDIQYF. DNA for the CDR3: TGTGCCAGCAGCTTAATTGTGACAGACACGGACATTCAGTACTTC.

This clone was observed a few times. Other nucleotide sequences in the sample specify the same CDR3. The CDR3 DNA reads as TGTGCCAGCAGTCTTGGTTATAATTCACCCCTCCACTTT. Translated: CASSLGYNSPLHF. The chain recombines TRBV27 with TRBJ1-6; D uncertain. There are 13 residues in the CDR3. The V end was cut by 5 bases, the J end by 4 bases, with 6 bases between. Germline CDR1 reads MNHEY; CDR2 reads SMNVEV (reference sequence).

As regards this clone: Other DNA sequences of this sample code for an identical CDR3. The gene calls are TRBV11-2 and TRBJ2-7; D is perhaps TRBD1 or TRBD2 (5 bases each). The CDR3 sequence is 12 residues long. V lost 3 bases, J lost 2 bases, and 5 bases lay in between. Germline lookup yields CDR1 SGHAT and CDR2 FQNNGV. In DNA form, the CDR3 reads TGTGCCAGCAGCTTGGGGGCCTACGAGCAGTACTTC. It encodes CASSLGAYEQYF.

The V gene is TRBV11-2, the J gene TRBJ2-5, with D possibly matching TRBD2 (5 bases). CDR3 length equals 15 residues. CDR1 and CDR2 from the germline V gene are SGHAT and FQNNGV. Trimming pared 0 bases from V and 5 bases from J, leaving 13 bases between. CDR3 in DNA: TGTGCCAGCAGCTTAGAGGCCGCCCCGGGGGAGACCCAGTACTTC. Its protein is CASSLEAAPGETQYF. Variable domain in full (rest from reference TRBV11-2 and TRBJ2-5): EAGVAQSPRYKIIEKRQSVAFWCNPISGHATLYWYQQILGQGPKLLIQFQNNGVVDDSQLPKDRFSAERLKGVDSTLKIQPAKLEDSAVYLCASSLEAAPGETQYFGPGTRLLVL.

The gene calls are TRBV13 and TRBJ2-7; TRBD2 aligns across 9 bases. The CDR3 is 16 residues long. CDR1 is PRHDT and CDR2 is FYEKMQ in the germline V gene (reference sequence). The junction had 12 bases not matched to a gene; V was cut back by 5 bases and J by 4 bases. The CDR3 DNA reads TGTGCCAGCAGCCCCACGGGGAGCGGGGGGAGGTACGAGCAGTACTTC. Translation gives CASSPTGSGGRYEQYF. The entire variable domain, with the rest obtained from reference TRBV13 and TRBJ2-7, is as follows: AAGVIQSPRHLIKEKRETATLKCYPIPRHDTVYWYQQGPGQDPQFLISFYEKMQSDKGSIPDRFSAQQFSDYHSELNMSSLELGDSALYFCASSPTGSGGRYEQYFGPGTRLTVT.

V is TRBV30 and J is TRBJ2-3, with 9 bases fitting TRBD1. The CDR3 runs to 14 residues. The V gene end was trimmed by 5 bases and the J gene end by 0 bases; junction bases not matched to a gene: 3. Germline V gene lookup returns CDR1 GTSNPN and CDR2 SVGIG (reference sequence). CDR3 coding DNA: TGTGCCTGGTCACAGGGGGCCAGCACAGATACGCAGTATTTT. The encoded protein is CAWSQGASTDTQYF.

The V gene is TRBV7-6, the J gene TRBJ2-2; tentative D call: TRBD2 (5 bases). V lost 7 bases and J lost 4, with 16 bases in between. There are 15 residues in the CDR3. Germline CDR1 is SGHVS and CDR2 is FNYEAQ. The CDR3 loop reads CASTRRADSTGELFF. The CDR3 DNA follows: TGTGCCAGCACCCGCCGTGCGGACTCCACCGGGGAGCTGTTTTTT.

V usage is TRBV2 and J usage is TRBJ2-5; D is perhaps TRBD2 (7 bases). Trimming took off 7 bases at V and 5 bases at J, with 11 bases between the two ends. The length of the CDR3 is 12 residues. Germline V CDR1 and CDR2: SNHLY, FYNNEI. The CDR3 here is CASKEGGETQYF. CDR3 bases: TGTGCCAGCAAAGAGGGGGGGGAGACCCAGTACTTC.

CDR3 DNA sequence: TGTGCCACCAGCGTTCGGGGGGGAGAGACCCAGTACTTC. It translates to CATSVRGGETQYF. This chain uses TRBV15 with TRBJ2-5, with 8 bases identical to TRBD2. J gave up 4 bases and V 5 bases, and 3 bases lay outside the gene matches. This CDR3 has 13 amino acids. Germline CDR1 and CDR2: LNHNV and YYDKDF (reference sequence).

The chain joins TRBV30 to TRBJ2-5; 10 nucleotides agree with TRBD1. Per the germline V gene, CDR1 is GTSNPN and CDR2 is SVGIG (reference sequence). V lost 4 bases, J lost 5 bases, and 10 bases stayed unmatched. This CDR3 region has 15 residues. The DNA of the CDR3 is TGTGCCTGGAACGCCGGGACAGGGGCTTTCGAGACCCAGTACTTC. It is translated as CAWNAGTGAFETQYF.

This chain links TRBV27 with TRBJ2-2; 9 bases match TRBD1. The CDR3 extends over 15 amino acids. Germline CDR1 is MNHEY and CDR2 is SMNVEV (reference sequence). V was clipped by 6 bases and J by 7 bases; unmatched bases: 9. CDR3 amino acids: CASSPTGGGGGELFF. CDR3 in DNA: TGTGCCAGCAGCCCGACAGGGGGGGGAGGCGGGGAGCTGTTTTTT.

The genes are TRBV14 and TRBJ1-6; D gene ambiguous. The ends were cut back, 3 bases at V and 5 bases at J, with 2 bases in the middle. The CDR3 length is 12 residues. Germline V gene sequence: CDR1 SGHDN, CDR2 FVKESK. The CDR3 DNA sequence: TGTGCCAGCAGCCATGATAATTCACCCCTCCACTTT. Encoded protein: CASSHDNSPLHF.

The chain employs TRBV7-9 and TRBJ2-5; unclear D gene. CDR1 is SEHNR, CDR2 FQNEAQ, per germline (reference sequence). The CDR3 is made up of 14 amino acids. V lost 5 bases, J lost 5 bases, and 15 bases lay in between. This CDR3 reads CASSPVQTVETQYF. The CDR3 region has the DNA TGTGCCAGCAGCCCCGTGCAGACGGTTGAGACCCAGTACTTC.

This clone was found a few times. The rearrangement links TRBV4-1 to TRBJ1-5; no reliable D call. Germline V CDR1 and CDR2: MGHRA, YSYEKL. The CDR3 runs 13 residues. V was cut by 0 bases and J by 6 bases, with 6 bases left in between. The CDR3 protein is CASSQDSGQPQHF. CDR3 DNA sequence: TGCGCCAGCAGCCAAGACAGTGGTCAGCCCCAGCATTTT.

The chain links TRBV6-5 to TRBJ2-3; no clear D. Between the trimmed V and J ends, which lost 5 bases and 6 bases, there was a span of 9 bases. This CDR3 spans 12 amino acids. CDR1 and CDR2 from the germline V gene are MNHEY and SVGAGI. The CDR3 DNA reads TGTGCCAGCAGTCCTTCTTGGGATACGCAGTATTTT. Protein product: CASSPSWDTQYF.

This clone was detected a few times. The chain employs TRBV6-5 and TRBJ1-1; 7 bases align to TRBD1. This CDR3 region has 15 residues. Germline lookup yields CDR1 MNHEY and CDR2 SVGAGI. Trimming at V came to 0 bases and at J to 4 bases, leaving 5 bases not matched to a gene. For the CDR3, the DNA is TGTGCCAGCAGTTACTCGAGGCCAGGGGGCACTGAAGCTTTCTTT. This translates into CASSYSRPGGTEAFF.

In its sample, this clone was seen a few times. J is TRBJ2-7 and V is TRBV11-2, with 7 bases fitting TRBD1. Per germline, CDR1 SGHAT and CDR2 FQNNGV. The CDR3 totals 14 residues. The J segment lost 5 bases and the V segment lost 5 bases, leaving 9 bases of the junction unmatched. CDR3 DNA sequence: TGTGCCAGCAGCGACACAGGGGTAGTCGACGAGCAGTACTTC. It codes for CASSDTGVVDEQYF.